The clone carrying this TCR beta chain was seen once. What it binds is not known. V was cut by 3 bases and J by 7 bases, with 10 bases left in between. The CDR3 is made up of 12 amino acids. Germline values: CDR1 LNHDA, CDR2 SQIVND (reference sequence). Generated by immunoSEQ multiplex PCR, the TCRdb table keeps only in-frame clones and is missing some. The sample lists roughly 60,000 clones; 80% were seen once. Regarding time point: week 23, last vaccination. It was 300 ug of mutant IDH1 20-mer peptide that made up each vaccine dose, given with topical imiquimod. The data were taken from a study of a mutant IDH1 vaccine in newly diagnosed glioma. For the study at large: Vaccinations were initiated 4-6 weeks following radiotherapy alone, or were given together with temozolomide cycles. Patients under treatment included 62.5% males and about 38% females and had a mean age of roughly 43 years. Therapy received beforehand was radiotherapy, temozolomide, or both, with most patients given both.

The clonotype was recovered from a man aged 35 to 55 with glioma. V and J are TRBV19 and TRBJ2-7; D uncertain. The source was PBMCs, collected from a glioma patient whose treatment included an IDH1 peptide vaccine. The CDR3 bases are TGTGCCAGTAGTATTTTATCTGGGGAGCAGTACTTC. It is translated as CASSILSGEQYF.